Shown below are 30 T cell receptor beta chains from a single sample sequenced in a study of cytomegalovirus exposure and HLA in healthy donors. The study ran its PCR with 60 Vbeta and 13 Jbeta primers. The data were produced by immunoSEQ multiplex PCR, yet TCRdb's version contains in-frame clones alone and is incomplete. The specimen's table records 140,000 to 150,000 clones. The sequencing sample was made of PBMCs. Receptors originate from a male donor in good health and CMV-seronegative.

The chain carries TRBV6-1 and TRBJ1-2; 7 bases match TRBD1. CDR3 size: 15 residues. The germline gives CDR1 MNHNS, CDR2 SASEGT. The V and J ends lost 0 bases and 4 bases, in that order; junction bases with no gene match: 5. The CDR3: CASSEAGTASYGYTF. The CDR3 region has the DNA TGTGCCAGCAGTGAAGCCGGGACAGCCAGCTATGGCTACACCTTC.

The chain links TRBV29-1 to TRBJ1-4; 8 positions match TRBD1. This CDR3 comprises 13 residues. Per germline, CDR1 SQVTM and CDR2 ANQGSEA. The V segment lost 6 bases and the J segment 7 bases; nucleotides outside the gene matches: 7. CDR3 in amino acids: CSVRTGQIEKLFF. CDR3 nucleotide sequence: TGCAGCGTGAGGACAGGGCAAATTGAAAAACTGTTTTTT. Using reference TRBV29-1 and TRBJ1-4 for the parts outside the CDR3, the full variable domain is SAVISQKPSRDICQRGTSLTIQCQVDSQVTMMFWYRQQPGQSLTLIATANQGSEATYESGFVIDKFPISRPNLTFSTLTVSNMSPEDSSIYLCSVRTGQIEKLFFGSGTQLSVL.

As concerns this clone: Other DNA sequences in this specimen translate into the identical CDR3. CDR3 residues: CASSSDSYGYTF. The CDR3 coding sequence is TGTGCCAGCAGTTCAGACAGTTATGGCTACACCTTC. This rearrangement joins TRBV28 to TRBJ1-2, with D possibly being TRBD1 (5 bases). The length of the CDR3 is 12 residues. V lost 4 bases and J 5 bases, leaving 8 bases between the germline ends. Germline CDR1 and CDR2: MDHEN and SYDVKM.

This sequence joins TRBV6-6 and TRBJ1-4; 9 bases match TRBD1. The CDR3 is 15 residues long. Germline assignment: CDR1 MNHNY and CDR2 SVGAGI (reference sequence). Trimming removed 2 bases from V and 6 bases from J; junction bases left unmatched: 4. The CDR3 loop is CASSYGQGHHEKLFF. The CDR3 DNA reads as TGTGCCAGCAGTTACGGACAGGGGCACCATGAAAAACTGTTTTTT.

The V call is TRBV6-5, the J call TRBJ1-2; 7 bases line up with TRBD1. The CDR3 is 15 residues long. V dropped 0 bases and J dropped 8; count of bases not matched to a gene: 9. CDR1 is MNHEY and CDR2 is SVGAGI in the germline V gene. The chain's CDR3 is CASSYSARGNRGYTF. The CDR3 DNA reads as TGTGCCAGCAGTTACTCGGCCAGGGGGAACAGAGGCTACACCTTC.

The V call is TRBV5-1, the J call TRBJ2-1; D uncertain. The CDR3 extends over 15 amino acids. V lost 0 bases to trimming and J lost 7 bases, with 14 bases between them. The germline CDR1 and CDR2 sequences are SGHRS and YFSETQ. The chain's CDR3 is CASSLATGFGNEQFF. CDR3 coding DNA: TGCGCCAGCAGCTTGGCCACGGGTTTTGGGAATGAGCAGTTCTTC.

For the CDR3, the DNA is TGTGCCAGTAGTCCCGGGACAGGGTTCGTCCGGCTGTTTTTT. It is translated as CASSPGTGFVRLFF. V gene TRBV19 combines with J gene TRBJ1-4; 9 nucleotides line up with TRBD1. Unmatched junction bases numbered 12, after V lost 5 bases and J lost 14 bases. The CDR3 has 14 amino acids. Germline V gene sequence: CDR1 LNHDA, CDR2 SQIVND (reference sequence).

The chain carries TRBV6-1 and TRBJ2-1; TRBD2 matches 7 bases. There are 15 residues in the CDR3. J was trimmed by 5 bases and V by 4 bases; bases with no gene match: 8. Germline lookup yields CDR1 MNHNS and CDR2 SASEGT. CDR3 nucleotides: TGTGCCAGCAGTGTGGGGAGGGGTACAGACAATGAGCAGTTCTTC. It is translated as CASSVGRGTDNEQFF.

This rearrangement joins TRBV6-1 to TRBJ1-2; D gene unclear. Germline V gene lookup returns CDR1 MNHNS and CDR2 SASEGT. The V end lost 3 bases, the J end lost 1 base, and 3 bases lay between the germline ends. The CDR3 extends over 12 amino acids. CDR3 residues: CASSDSNYGYTF. The DNA for the CDR3 is TGTGCCAGCAGTGACAGTAACTATGGCTACACCTTC.

About this clone itself: At one boundary the junction diverges from the germline segment, which might be a read error. The DNA of the CDR3 is TGTGCCGGGAGCCAACAGGGATTCTCCTACAATGAGCAGTTCTTC. It specifies CAGSQQGFSYNEQFF. The genes are TRBV30 and TRBJ2-1, with a tentative D call TRBD1 (6 bases). CDR3 length equals 15 residues. Looked up from germline, CDR1 is GTSNPN and CDR2 is SVGIG (reference sequence).

This sequence joins TRBV11-2 and TRBJ2-3; 12 bases are a match to TRBD2. The CDR3 has 18 amino acids. Germline CDR1 reads SGHAT; CDR2 reads FQNNGV. After removal of 6 bases from V and 4 bases from J, the junction contained 14 bases not matched to a gene. The CDR3 reads CASSPRVLAGGLADTQYF. CDR3 bases: TGTGCCAGCAGTCCTAGGGTCCTAGCGGGAGGGTTAGCAGATACGCAGTATTTT. The whole variable domain, filled in from reference TRBV11-2 and TRBJ2-3, reads EAGVAQSPRYKIIEKRQSVAFWCNPISGHATLYWYQQILGQGPKLLIQFQNNGVVDDSQLPKDRFSAERLKGVDSTLKIQPAKLEDSAVYLCASSPRVLAGGLADTQYFGPGTRLTVL.

The V and J genes are TRBV27 and TRBJ1-5, with 8 bases aligning to TRBD1. The CDR3 spans 19 residues. Germline CDR1 reads MNHEY; CDR2 reads SMNVEV (reference sequence). V lost 8 bases to trimming and J lost 0 bases; unmatched junction nucleotides: 18. The CDR3 coding sequence is TGTGCCAGCCGCAGGGACAGGCCCTACTCCGAATTTAGCAATCAGCCCCAGCATTTT. Translated, it gives CASRRDRPYSEFSNQPQHF.

V and J are TRBV19 and TRBJ2-7; D may be TRBD1 (5 bases). Germline V gives CDR1 LNHDA, CDR2 SQIVND (reference sequence). This CDR3 has 12 amino acids. Trimming removed 6 bases at V and 3 bases at J, with 9 bases between. In DNA, the CDR3 is TGTGCCAGTAGCCCCAGGGACTACGAGCAGTACTTC. This sequence encodes CASSPRDYEQYF.

This CDR3 is CASSQAGGQYNEQFF. CDR3 in DNA: TGCGCCAGCAGCCAGGCGGGGGGGCAGTACAATGAGCAGTTCTTC. The chain couples TRBV4-1 to TRBJ2-1; TRBD2 agrees at 9 bases. This CDR3 region has 15 residues. CDR1 and CDR2 from the germline V gene are MGHRA and YSYEKL. V gave up 3 bases and J gave up 4 bases; unmatched junction bases: 4.

The rearrangement uses TRBV13 and TRBJ1-2; 7 bases match TRBD1. J was trimmed by 8 bases and V by 5 bases; bases with no gene match: 8. Germline V lookup: CDR1 PRHDT, CDR2 FYEKMQ (reference sequence). The CDR3 is made up of 13 amino acids. CDR3 region: CASSTRTGGGYTF. The DNA for the CDR3 is TGTGCCAGCAGCACACGGACAGGCGGAGGCTACACCTTC.

V is TRBV30 and J is TRBJ2-3; maybe TRBD1 (6 bases). The CDR3 runs 16 residues. The germline V gene encodes CDR1 GTSNPN and CDR2 SVGIG (reference sequence). Trimming left V 5 bases short and J 2 bases short, with 20 bases between. CDR3 region: CAWVQTQGRFTDTQYF. CDR3 DNA sequence: TGTGCCTGGGTCCAAACCCAGGGGCGGTTCACAGATACGCAGTATTTT.

The gene calls are TRBV9 and TRBJ1-2; 10 nucleotides align to TRBD1. V was pared by 3 bases and J by 5 bases, with 4 bases of the junction left unmatched. In germline, CDR1 is SGDLS, CDR2 YYNGEE. The CDR3 has 14 amino acids. DNA for the CDR3: TGTGCCAGCAGCGCAGTGGACAGGGGGTATGGCTACACCTTC. It encodes CASSAVDRGYGYTF.

This chain uses TRBV7-2 with TRBJ1-6; D remains ambiguous. CDR3 length: 18 amino acids. The V and J ends lost 2 bases and 0 bases respectively, with 14 bases between them. Germline V gives CDR1 SGHTA, CDR2 FQGNSA. The CDR3 here is CASSLQASGSSYNSPLHF. The DNA for the CDR3 is TGTGCCAGCAGCTTACAGGCTTCCGGCAGCTCCTATAATTCACCCCTCCACTTT. Full variable domain (outside the CDR3, taken from reference TRBV7-2 and TRBJ1-6): GAGVSQSPSNKVTEKGKDVELRCDPISGHTALYWYRQSLGQGLEFLIYFQGNSAPDKSGLPSDRFSAERTGGSVSTLTIQRTQQEDSAVYLCASSLQASGSSYNSPLHFGNGTRLTVT.

This chain connects TRBV6-5 to TRBJ1-5; 9 nucleotides agree with TRBD1. The germline V gene has CDR1 MNHEY and CDR2 SVGAGI. This CDR3 has 16 amino acids. V gave up 4 bases and J gave up 5 bases; unmatched junction bases: 9. CDR3 amino acids: CASSSLRRQGDQPQHF. In nucleotides, the CDR3 is TGTGCCAGCAGTTCCCTTCGGCGACAGGGGGATCAGCCCCAGCATTTT.

The chain is built from TRBV15 and TRBJ1-3; unclear D gene. V lost 1 base and J 0 bases, leaving 7 bases between the germline ends. The CDR3 is 15 amino acids. Germline V gene sequence: CDR1 LNHNV, CDR2 YYDKDF (reference sequence). The CDR3 reads CATSRVFSSGNTIYF. The CDR3 DNA sequence: TGTGCCACCAGCAGAGTTTTCAGCTCTGGAAACACCATATATTTT.

This chain connects TRBV10-2 to TRBJ1-5; 8 nucleotides align to TRBD1. CDR1 and CDR2 from the germline V gene are WSHSY and SAAADI. V shed 6 bases, J shed 7 bases, and the junction held 8 bases outside the gene matches. CDR3 length: 14 amino acids. The CDR3 nucleotides are TGCGCCAGCAGCTCAGCGGACAGGGACCAGCCCCAGCATTTT. This translates into CASSSADRDQPQHF.

This chain links TRBV29-1 with TRBJ2-7; 7 bases are shared with TRBD1. The trim removed 3 bases at V and 0 bases at J, leaving 8 bases unmatched. The CDR3 has 15 residues. Looked up from germline, CDR1 is SQVTM and CDR2 is ANQGSEA. CDR3 nucleotides: TGCAGCGTTGATCAAGGAACAGGGGTCTCCTACGAGCAGTACTTC. This encodes CSVDQGTGVSYEQYF.

The V gene is TRBV5-1, the J gene TRBJ2-3, with 7 bases that match TRBD1. CDR3 length: 16 residues. Germline loops: CDR1 SGHRS, CDR2 YFSETQ. The trim removed 0 bases at V and 0 bases at J, leaving 4 bases unmatched. CDR3 DNA sequence: TGCGCCAGCAGCTTGGGGGACAGAAGAAGCACAGATACGCAGTATTTT. Translating it yields CASSLGDRRSTDTQYF.

As concerns this clone: The sample has other DNA sequences that encode this CDR3 too. The V gene is TRBV7-9, the J gene TRBJ1-2; D not certain. This CDR3 comprises 14 residues. V was shortened by 4 bases and J by 2 bases, with 11 bases between the two germline ends. Germline V gene data show CDR1 as SEHNR and CDR2 as FQNEAQ (reference sequence). In nucleotides, the CDR3 is TGTGCCAGCAGCTCAACTGGAGGGAACTATGGCTACACCTTC. Amino acid sequence: CASSSTGGNYGYTF.

The chain is built from TRBV2 and TRBJ1-5; unclear D gene. The germline gives CDR1 SNHLY, CDR2 FYNNEI. The CDR3 totals 13 residues. Deletions cut 8 bases from V and 4 bases from J, with 12 bases between. DNA of the CDR3: TGTGCCAGCGAAAAGCGCGGAAATCAGCCCCAGCATTTT. Amino acids: CASEKRGNQPQHF.

The chain employs TRBV27 and TRBJ1-5, with D tentatively TRBD1 (5 bases). This CDR3 has 13 residues. Trimming cost V 3 bases and J 6 bases, with 9 bases left between them. Germline V gives CDR1 MNHEY, CDR2 SMNVEV (reference sequence). This CDR3 reads CASSLGQGQPQHF. CDR3 coding DNA: TGTGCCAGCAGTTTGGGGCAAGGTCAGCCCCAGCATTTT.

The genes are TRBV6-5 and TRBJ2-3; a weak D match, TRBD1 (6 bases). V lost 8 bases and J 0 bases, leaving 12 bases between the germline ends. The CDR3 spans 14 residues. Germline CDR1 MNHEY, CDR2 SVGAGI. CDR3 coding DNA: TGTGCCAGCGATCGACAGGATAGCACAGATACGCAGTATTTT. The encoded protein is CASDRQDSTDTQYF.

J is TRBJ1-5 and V is TRBV27; weak D call: TRBD1 (5 bases). The CDR3 spans 19 residues. Per the germline V gene, CDR1 is MNHEY and CDR2 is SMNVEV (reference sequence). V was clipped by 0 bases and J by 7 bases, with 25 bases between them. The CDR3 sequence is CASSLSMRGGSERNQPQHF. CDR3 nucleotides: TGTGCCAGCAGTTTATCGATGCGGGGCGGTTCAGAGAGGAACCAGCCCCAGCATTTT.

This chain links TRBV30 with TRBJ2-1; 8 bases map to TRBD1. CDR3 length: 14 amino acids. With V trimmed by 8 bases and J by 0 bases, 6 bases remained unmatched. CDR1 is GTSNPN, CDR2 SVGIG, per germline (reference sequence). In DNA form, the CDR3 reads TGTGCCGGAGGTACAGGGGGCTCCTACAATGAGCAGTTCTTC. This translates into CAGGTGGSYNEQFF.

The V call is TRBV9, the J call TRBJ2-1, with D possibly TRBD1 on 5 matching bases. V dropped 0 bases and J dropped 5 bases, with 12 bases sitting between them. Germline loops: CDR1 SGDLS, CDR2 YYNGEE. There are 15 residues in the CDR3. The CDR3 DNA reads as TGTGCCAGCAGCGTAGGTGCAGGGAAGGACAATGAGCAGTTCTTC. Translation: CASSVGAGKDNEQFF.